What follows are 4 T cell receptor beta chains derived from one specimen sequenced in a study of blood T cell repertoires in COVID-19. Profiled with immunoSEQ multiplex PCR; TCRdb holds only in-frame clones, not every one. Here the sample spans roughly 120,000 clones, less than 75% being singletons. The sample taken for sequencing was peripheral blood. These receptors all stem from a human donor with acute or convalescent COVID-19. The donor label of this sample is uncertain.

The chain carries TRBV27 and TRBJ1-5; no clear D. Germline V CDR1 and CDR2: MNHEY, SMNVEV (reference sequence). The CDR3 is 15 amino acids. V shed 5 bases and J shed 1 base, with 12 bases lying between them. CDR3 loop: CASSPRTGSNQPQHF. As DNA, the CDR3 is TGTGCCAGCAGTCCCCGGACGGGGAGCAATCAGCCCCAGCATTTT.

The rearrangement joins TRBV18 to TRBJ2-2; D unresolved. The CDR3 is 16 residues long. CDR1 and CDR2 (germline): KGHSH, LQKENI. Trimming shortened V by 4 bases and J by 4 bases, and 16 bases separated the two germline ends. CDR3 coding DNA: TGTGCCAGCTCACAGCCAGCGAGACGTGGCACCGGGGAGCTGTTTTTT. Translating it yields CASSQPARRGTGELFF.

The genes are TRBV5-1 and TRBJ2-1; 9 bases match TRBD1. CDR1 is SGHRS and CDR2 is YFSETQ in the germline V gene. V was clipped by 4 bases and J by 7 bases; unmatched bases: 9. The CDR3 consists of 15 residues. CDR3 DNA sequence: TGCGCCAGCAGCCGGGGGGACAGGGTTAGTAATGAGCAGTTCTTC. Translated, it gives CASSRGDRVSNEQFF.

The V and J genes are TRBV2 and TRBJ2-7, with D unclear. The V and J ends lost 4 bases and 10 bases respectively, with 11 bases between them. The CDR3 has 11 amino acids. Germline V gene data show CDR1 as SNHLY and CDR2 as FYNNEI. DNA of the CDR3: TGTGCCAGCAGTGTGCCAGGCACCCAGTACGTC. It encodes CASSVPGTQYV.